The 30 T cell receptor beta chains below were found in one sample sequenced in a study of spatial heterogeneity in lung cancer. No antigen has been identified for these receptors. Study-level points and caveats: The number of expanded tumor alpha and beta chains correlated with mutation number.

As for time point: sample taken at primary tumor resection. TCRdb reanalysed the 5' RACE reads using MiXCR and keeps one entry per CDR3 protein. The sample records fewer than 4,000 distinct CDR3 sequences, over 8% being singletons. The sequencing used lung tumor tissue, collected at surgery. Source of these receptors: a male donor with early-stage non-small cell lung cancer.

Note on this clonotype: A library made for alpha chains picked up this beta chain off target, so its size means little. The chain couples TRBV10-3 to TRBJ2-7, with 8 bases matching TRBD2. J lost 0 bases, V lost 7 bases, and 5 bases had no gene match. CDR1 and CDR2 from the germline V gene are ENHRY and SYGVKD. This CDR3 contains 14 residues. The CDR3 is CAIKQAGASYEQYF. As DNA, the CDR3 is TGTGCCATCAAGCAAGCGGGAGCCTCCTACGAGCAGTACTTC.

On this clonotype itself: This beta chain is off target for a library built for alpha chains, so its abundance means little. The CDR3 sequence: CAWSQLQGVDGYTF. DNA of the CDR3: TGTGCCTGGAGTCAACTACAGGGAGTGGATGGCTACACCTTC. The V call is TRBV30, the J call TRBJ1-2; TRBD1 might be the D (6 bases). Germline V gives CDR1 GTSNPN, CDR2 SVGIG (reference sequence). There are 14 residues in the CDR3. V was trimmed by 2 bases and J by 6 bases, leaving 16 bases between them.

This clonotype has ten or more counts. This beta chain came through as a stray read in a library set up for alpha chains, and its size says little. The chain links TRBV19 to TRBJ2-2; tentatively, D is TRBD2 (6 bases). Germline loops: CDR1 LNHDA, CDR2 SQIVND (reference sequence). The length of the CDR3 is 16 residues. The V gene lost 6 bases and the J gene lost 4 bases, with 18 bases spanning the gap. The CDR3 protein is CASRRAPGDSTGELFF. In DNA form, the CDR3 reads TGTGCCAGTAGAAGAGCTCCGGGGGATAGCACCGGGGAGCTGTTTTTT.

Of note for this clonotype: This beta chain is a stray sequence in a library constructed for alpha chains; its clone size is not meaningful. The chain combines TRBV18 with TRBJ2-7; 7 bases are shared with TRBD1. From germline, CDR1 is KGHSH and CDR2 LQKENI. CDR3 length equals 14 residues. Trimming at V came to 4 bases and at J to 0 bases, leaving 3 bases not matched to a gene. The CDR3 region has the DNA TGTGCCAGCTCACAGGGGGCGCTCTCCTACGAGCAGTACTTC. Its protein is CASSQGALSYEQYF.

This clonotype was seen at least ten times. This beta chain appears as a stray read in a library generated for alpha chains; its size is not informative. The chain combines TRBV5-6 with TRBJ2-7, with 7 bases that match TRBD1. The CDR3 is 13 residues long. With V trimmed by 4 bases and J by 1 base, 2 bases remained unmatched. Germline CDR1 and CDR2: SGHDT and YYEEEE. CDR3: CASSRQGSYEQYF. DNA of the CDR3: TGTGCCAGCAGCCGACAGGGATCCTACGAGCAGTACTTC.

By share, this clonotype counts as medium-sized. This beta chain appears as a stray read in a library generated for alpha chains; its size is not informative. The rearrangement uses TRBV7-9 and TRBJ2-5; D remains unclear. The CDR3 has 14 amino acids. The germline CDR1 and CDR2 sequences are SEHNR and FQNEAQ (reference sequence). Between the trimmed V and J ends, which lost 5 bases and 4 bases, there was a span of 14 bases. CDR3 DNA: TGTGCCAGCAGCCCCTCCTGGCCAGGAGAGACCCAGTACTTC. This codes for CASSPSWPGETQYF. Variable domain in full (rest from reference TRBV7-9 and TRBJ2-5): DTGVSQNPRHKITKRGQNVTFRCDPISEHNRLYWYRQTLGQGPEFLTYFQNEAQLEKSRLLSDRFSAERPKGSFSTLEIQRTEQGDSAMYLCASSPSWPGETQYFGPGTRLLVL.

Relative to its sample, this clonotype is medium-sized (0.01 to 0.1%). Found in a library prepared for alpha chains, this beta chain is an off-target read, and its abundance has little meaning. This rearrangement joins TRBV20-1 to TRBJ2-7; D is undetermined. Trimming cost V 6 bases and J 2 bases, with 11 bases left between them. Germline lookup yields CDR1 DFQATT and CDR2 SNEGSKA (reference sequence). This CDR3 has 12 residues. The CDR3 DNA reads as TGCAGTGCCGGCCGAGCAGCCTACGAGCAGTACTTC. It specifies CSAGRAAYEQYF.

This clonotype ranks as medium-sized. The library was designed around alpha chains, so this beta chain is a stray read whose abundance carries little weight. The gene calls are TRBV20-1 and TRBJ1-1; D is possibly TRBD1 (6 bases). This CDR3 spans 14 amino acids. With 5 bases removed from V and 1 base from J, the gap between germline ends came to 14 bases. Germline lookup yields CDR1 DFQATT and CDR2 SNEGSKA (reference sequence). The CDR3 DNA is TGCAGTGCTCCAGGACAGCTCGCGAACACTGAAGCTTTCTTT. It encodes CSAPGQLANTEAFF.

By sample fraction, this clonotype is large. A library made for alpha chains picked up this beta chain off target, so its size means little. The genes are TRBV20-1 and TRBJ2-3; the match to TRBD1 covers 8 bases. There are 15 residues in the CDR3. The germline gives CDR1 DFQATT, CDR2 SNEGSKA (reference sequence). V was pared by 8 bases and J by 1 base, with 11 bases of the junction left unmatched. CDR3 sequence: CSLTSDRDGTDTQYF. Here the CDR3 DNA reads TGCAGTTTAACCTCGGACAGGGACGGCACAGATACGCAGTATTTT.

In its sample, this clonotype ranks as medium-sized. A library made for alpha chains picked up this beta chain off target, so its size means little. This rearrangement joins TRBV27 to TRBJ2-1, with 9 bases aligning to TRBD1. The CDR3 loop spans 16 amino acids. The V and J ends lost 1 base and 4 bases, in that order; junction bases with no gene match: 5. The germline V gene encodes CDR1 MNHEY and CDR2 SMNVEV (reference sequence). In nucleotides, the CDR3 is TGTGCCAGCAGTTTATACTCGGGACAGGGTTACAATGAGCAGTTCTTC. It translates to CASSLYSGQGYNEQFF.

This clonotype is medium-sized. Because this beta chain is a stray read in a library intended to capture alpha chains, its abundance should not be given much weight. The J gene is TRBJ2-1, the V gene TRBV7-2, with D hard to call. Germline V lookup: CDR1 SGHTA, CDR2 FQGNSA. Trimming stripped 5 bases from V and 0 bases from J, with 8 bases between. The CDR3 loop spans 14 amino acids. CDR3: CASSPTLSYNEQFF. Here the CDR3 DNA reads TGTGCCAGCAGCCCCACCCTCTCCTACAATGAGCAGTTCTTC.

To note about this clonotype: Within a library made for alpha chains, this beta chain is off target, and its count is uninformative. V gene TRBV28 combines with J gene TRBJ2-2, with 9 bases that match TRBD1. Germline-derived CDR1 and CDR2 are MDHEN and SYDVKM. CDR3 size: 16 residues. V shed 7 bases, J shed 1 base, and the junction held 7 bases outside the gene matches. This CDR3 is CASTPSGQGNTGELFF. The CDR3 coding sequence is TGTGCCAGCACTCCCTCGGGACAGGGGAACACCGGGGAGCTGTTTTTT.

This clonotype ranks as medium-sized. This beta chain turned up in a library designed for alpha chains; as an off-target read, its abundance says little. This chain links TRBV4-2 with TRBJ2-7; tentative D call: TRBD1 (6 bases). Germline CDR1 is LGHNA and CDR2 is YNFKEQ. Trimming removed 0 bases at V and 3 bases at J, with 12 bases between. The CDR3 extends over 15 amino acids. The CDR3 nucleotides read TGTGCCAGCAGCCAAGAACGACAGGCTTACTACGAGCAGTACTTC. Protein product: CASSQERQAYYEQYF.

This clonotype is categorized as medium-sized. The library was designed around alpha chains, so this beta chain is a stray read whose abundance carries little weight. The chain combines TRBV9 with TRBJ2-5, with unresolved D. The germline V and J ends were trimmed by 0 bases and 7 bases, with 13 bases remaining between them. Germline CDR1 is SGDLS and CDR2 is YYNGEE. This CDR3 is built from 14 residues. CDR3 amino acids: CASSVDTLTGTQYF. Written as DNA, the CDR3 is TGTGCCAGCAGCGTAGATACTCTTACGGGGACCCAGTACTTC.

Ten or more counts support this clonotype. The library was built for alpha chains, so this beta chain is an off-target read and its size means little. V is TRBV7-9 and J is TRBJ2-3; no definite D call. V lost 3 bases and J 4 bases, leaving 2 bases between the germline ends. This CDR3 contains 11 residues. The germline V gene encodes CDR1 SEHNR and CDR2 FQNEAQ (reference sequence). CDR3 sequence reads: CASSFSDTQYF. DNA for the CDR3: TGTGCCAGCAGCTTTTCAGATACGCAGTATTTT.

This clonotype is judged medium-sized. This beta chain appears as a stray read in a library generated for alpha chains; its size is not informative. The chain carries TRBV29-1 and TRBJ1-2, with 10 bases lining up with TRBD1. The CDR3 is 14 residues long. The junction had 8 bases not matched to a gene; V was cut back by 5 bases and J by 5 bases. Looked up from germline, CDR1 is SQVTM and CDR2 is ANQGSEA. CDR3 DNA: TGCAGCGTTAATGACAGGGGGCAGATGTATGGCTACACCTTC. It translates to CSVNDRGQMYGYTF.

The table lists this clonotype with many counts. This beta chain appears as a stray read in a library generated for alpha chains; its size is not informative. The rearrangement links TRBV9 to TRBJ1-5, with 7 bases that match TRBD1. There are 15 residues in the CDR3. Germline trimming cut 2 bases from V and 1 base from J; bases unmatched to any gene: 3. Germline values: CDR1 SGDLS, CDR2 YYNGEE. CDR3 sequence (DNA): TGTGCCAGCAGCGTCACAGGGGCAAGCAATCAGCCCCAGCATTTT. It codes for CASSVTGASNQPQHF.

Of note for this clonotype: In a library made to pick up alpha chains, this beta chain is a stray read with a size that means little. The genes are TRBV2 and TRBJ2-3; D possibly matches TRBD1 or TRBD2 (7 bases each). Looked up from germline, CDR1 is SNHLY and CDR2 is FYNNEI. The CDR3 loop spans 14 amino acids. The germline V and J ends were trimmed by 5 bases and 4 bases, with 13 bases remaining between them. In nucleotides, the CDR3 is TGTGCCAGCAGTTACAGGGGAGGGCCAGATACGCAGTATTTT. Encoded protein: CASSYRGGPDTQYF.

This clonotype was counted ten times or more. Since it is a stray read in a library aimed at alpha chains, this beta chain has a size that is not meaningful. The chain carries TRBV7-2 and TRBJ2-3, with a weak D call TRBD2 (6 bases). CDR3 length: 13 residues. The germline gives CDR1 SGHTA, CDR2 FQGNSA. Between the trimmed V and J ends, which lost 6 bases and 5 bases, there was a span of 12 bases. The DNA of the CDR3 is TGTGCCAGCAGTTCACGGGGGAGAGATACGCAGTATTTT. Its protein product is CASSSRGRDTQYF. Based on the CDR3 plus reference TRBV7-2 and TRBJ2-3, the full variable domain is GAGVSQSPSNKVTEKGKDVELRCDPISGHTALYWYRQSLGQGLEFLIYFQGNSAPDKSGLPSDRFSAERTGGSVSTLTIQRTQQEDSAVYLCASSSRGRDTQYFGPGTRLTVL.

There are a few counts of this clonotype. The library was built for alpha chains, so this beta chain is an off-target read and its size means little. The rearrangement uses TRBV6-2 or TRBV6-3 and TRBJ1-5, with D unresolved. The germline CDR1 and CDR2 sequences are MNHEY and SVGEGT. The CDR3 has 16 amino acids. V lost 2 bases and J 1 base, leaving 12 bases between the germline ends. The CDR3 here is CASSYPARRSNQPQHF. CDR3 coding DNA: TGTGCCAGCAGTTACCCGGCGAGGCGGAGCAATCAGCCCCAGCATTTT.

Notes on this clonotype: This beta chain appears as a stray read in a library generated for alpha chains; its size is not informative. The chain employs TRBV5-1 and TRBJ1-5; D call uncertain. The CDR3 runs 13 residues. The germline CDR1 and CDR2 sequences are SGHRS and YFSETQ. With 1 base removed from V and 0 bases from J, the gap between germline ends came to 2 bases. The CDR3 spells CASSLYSNQPQHF. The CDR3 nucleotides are TGCGCCAGCAGCTTGTATAGCAATCAGCCCCAGCATTTT.

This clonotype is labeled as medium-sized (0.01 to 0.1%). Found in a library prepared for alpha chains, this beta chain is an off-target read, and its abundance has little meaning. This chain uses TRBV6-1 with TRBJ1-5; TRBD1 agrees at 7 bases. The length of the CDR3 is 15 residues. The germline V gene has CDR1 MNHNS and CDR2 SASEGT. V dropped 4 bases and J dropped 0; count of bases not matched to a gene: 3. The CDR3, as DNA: TGTGCCAGCAGTGGACAGGGATTTAGCAATCAGCCCCAGCATTTT. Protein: CASSGQGFSNQPQHF.

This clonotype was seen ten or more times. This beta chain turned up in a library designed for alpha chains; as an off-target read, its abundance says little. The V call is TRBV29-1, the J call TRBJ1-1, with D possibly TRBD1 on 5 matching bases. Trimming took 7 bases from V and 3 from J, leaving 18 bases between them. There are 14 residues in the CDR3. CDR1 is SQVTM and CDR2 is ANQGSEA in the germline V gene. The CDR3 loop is CSAGQSGRDTEAFF. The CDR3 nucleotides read TGCAGCGCAGGACAAAGTGGCAGGGACACTGAAGCTTTCTTT. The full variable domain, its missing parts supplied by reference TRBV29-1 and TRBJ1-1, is SAVISQKPSRDICQRGTSLTIQCQVDSQVTMMFWYRQQPGQSLTLIATANQGSEATYESGFVIDKFPISRPNLTFSTLTVSNMSPEDSSIYLCSAGQSGRDTEAFFGQGTRLTVV.

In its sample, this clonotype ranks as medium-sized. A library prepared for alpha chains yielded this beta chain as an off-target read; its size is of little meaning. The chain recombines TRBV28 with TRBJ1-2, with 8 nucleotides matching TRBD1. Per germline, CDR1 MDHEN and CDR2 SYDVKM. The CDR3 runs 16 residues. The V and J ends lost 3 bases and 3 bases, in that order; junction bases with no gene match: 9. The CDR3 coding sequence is TGTGCCAGCAGTTTGGGAGGGCAGGGGGCATACTATGGCTACACCTTC. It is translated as CASSLGGQGAYYGYTF.

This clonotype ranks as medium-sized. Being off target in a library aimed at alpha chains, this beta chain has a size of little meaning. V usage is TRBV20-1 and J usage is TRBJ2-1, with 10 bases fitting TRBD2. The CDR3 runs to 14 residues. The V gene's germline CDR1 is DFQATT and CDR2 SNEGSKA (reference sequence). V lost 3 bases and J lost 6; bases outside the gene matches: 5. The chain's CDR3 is CSARSGRAVNEQFF. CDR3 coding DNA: TGCAGTGCTAGGAGCGGGAGGGCCGTCAATGAGCAGTTCTTC.

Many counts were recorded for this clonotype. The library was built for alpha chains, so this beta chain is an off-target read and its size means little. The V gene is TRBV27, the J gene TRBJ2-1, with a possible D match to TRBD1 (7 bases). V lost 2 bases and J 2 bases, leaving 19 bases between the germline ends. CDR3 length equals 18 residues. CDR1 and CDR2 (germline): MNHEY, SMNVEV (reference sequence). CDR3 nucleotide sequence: TGTGCCAGCAGTTTACGGGGCAGGGGGGAAGGAACCTACAATGAGCAGTTCTTC. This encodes CASSLRGRGEGTYNEQFF.

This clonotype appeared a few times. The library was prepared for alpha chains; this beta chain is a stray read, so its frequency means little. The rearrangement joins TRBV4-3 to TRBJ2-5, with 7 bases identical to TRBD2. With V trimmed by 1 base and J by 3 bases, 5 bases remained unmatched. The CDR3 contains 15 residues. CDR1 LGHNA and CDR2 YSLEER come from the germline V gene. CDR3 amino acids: CASSQVPSGEETQYF. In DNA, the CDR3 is TGCGCCAGCAGCCAAGTCCCTAGCGGTGAAGAGACCCAGTACTTC.

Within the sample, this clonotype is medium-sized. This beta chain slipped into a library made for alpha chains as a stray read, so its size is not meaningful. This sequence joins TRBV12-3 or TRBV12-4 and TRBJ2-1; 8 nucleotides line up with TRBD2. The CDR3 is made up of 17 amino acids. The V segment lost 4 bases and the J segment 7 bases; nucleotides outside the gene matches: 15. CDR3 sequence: CASSSPLLAGRNNEQFF. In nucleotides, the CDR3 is TGTGCCAGCAGTTCCCCTCTGTTAGCGGGACGCAATAATGAGCAGTTCTTC.

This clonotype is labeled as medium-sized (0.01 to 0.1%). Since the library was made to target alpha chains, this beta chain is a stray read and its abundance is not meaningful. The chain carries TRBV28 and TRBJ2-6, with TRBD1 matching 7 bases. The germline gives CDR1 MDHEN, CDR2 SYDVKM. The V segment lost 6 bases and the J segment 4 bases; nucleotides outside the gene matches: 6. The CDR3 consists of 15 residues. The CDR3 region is CASSKQGSGANVLTF. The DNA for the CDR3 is TGTGCCAGCAGCAAACAGGGGTCCGGGGCCAACGTCCTGACTTTC.

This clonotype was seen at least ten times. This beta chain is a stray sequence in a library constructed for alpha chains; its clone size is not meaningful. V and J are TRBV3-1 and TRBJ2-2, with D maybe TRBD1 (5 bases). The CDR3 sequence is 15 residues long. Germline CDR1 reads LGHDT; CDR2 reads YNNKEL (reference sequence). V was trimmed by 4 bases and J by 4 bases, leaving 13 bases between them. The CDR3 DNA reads TGTGCCAGCAGCCTCCAGGGCGTTGGCACCGGGGAGCTGTTTTTT. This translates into CASSLQGVGTGELFF. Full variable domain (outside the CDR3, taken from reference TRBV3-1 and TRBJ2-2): DTAVSQTPKYLVTQMGNDKSIKCEQNLGHDTMYWYKQDSKKFLKIMFSYNNKELIINETVPNRFSPKSPDKAHLNLHINSLELGDSAVYFCASSLQGVGTGELFFGEGSRLTVL.